This record concerns one T cell receptor beta chain sequence. Assay: immunoSEQ multiplex PCR; the TCRdb copy retains only in-frame clones and omits some. The sample has roughly 130,000 clones, approximately 87% seen once. The data derive from a study of blood T cell repertoires in COVID-19. The sequence derives from a woman aged 60-75 years with acute or convalescent COVID-19. The sequenced material came from peripheral blood.

For the CDR3, the DNA is TGTGCCACCAGCAGAGATGGCGGGAGGGCCTACAATGAGCAGTTCTTC. Translation gives CATSRDGGRAYNEQFF. The rearrangement links TRBV15 to TRBJ2-1; TRBD2 agrees at 9 bases. This CDR3 is built from 16 residues. Trimming took 0 bases from V and 2 from J; bases not matched to a gene: 2. Germline CDR1 LNHNV, CDR2 YYDKDF (reference sequence).